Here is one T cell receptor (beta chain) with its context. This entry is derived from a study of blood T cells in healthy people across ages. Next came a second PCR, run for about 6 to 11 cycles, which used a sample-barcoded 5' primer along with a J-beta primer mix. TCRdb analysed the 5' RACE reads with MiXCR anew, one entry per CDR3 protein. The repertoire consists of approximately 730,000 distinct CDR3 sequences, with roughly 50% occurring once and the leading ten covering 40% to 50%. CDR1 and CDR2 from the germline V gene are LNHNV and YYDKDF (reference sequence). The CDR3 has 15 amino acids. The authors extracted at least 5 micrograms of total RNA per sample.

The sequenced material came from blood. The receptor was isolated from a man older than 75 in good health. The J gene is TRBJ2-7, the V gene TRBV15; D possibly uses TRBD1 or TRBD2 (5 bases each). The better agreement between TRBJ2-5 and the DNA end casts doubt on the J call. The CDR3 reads CATSATGTADETQYF. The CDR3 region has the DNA TGTGCCACCAGCGCAACCGGGACCGCCGACGAGACCCAGTACTTC.